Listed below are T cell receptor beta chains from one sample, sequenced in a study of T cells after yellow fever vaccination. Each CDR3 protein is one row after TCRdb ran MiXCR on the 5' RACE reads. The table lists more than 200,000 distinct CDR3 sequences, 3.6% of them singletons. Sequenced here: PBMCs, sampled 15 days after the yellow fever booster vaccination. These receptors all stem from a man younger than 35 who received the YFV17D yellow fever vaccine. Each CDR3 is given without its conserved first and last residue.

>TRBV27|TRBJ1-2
ASSSGTASNYGYT
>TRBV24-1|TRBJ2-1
ATSDAGTSGLEQF
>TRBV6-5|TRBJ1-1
ASSYDNAAGTEAF
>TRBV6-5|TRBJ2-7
ASRAASYEQY
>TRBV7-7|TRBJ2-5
ASSLSRTGKGETQY
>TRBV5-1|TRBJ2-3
ASNSRGSQDTQY
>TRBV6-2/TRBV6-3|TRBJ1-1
ASKPNRVLTEAF
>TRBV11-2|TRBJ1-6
ASSHDMWNSPLH
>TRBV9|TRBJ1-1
ASSPRIGTKNTEAF
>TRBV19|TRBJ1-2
ASSMTGEGYT
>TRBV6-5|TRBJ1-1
ASRQGSRTEAF
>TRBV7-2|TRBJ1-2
ASSLGQGGNYGYT
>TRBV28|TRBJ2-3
ASSFPELAGADTQY
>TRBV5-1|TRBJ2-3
ASSFWAPGTDTQY
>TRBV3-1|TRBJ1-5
ASSQGGAYSNQPQH
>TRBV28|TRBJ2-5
ASSFGPRPEQETQY
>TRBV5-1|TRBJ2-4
ASSVGPGGVAITVAKNIQY
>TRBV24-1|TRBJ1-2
ATSGGYGYT
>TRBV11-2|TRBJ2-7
ASSPPGPKNEQY
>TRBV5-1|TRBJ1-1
ASSSGMGGNTEAF
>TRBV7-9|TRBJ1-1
ASSFGPPAF
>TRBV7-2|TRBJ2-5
ASSFRDPGETQY
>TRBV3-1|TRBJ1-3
ASSPTGSGSGNTIY
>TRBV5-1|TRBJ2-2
ASASRQGSTGELF
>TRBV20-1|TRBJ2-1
SAILAGGDNEQF
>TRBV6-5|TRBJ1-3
ASSYSAGPDTIY
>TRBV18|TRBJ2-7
ASFVGGGFYEQY
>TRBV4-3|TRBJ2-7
ASSQDADAFSYEQY
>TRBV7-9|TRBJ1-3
ASSNRTQGASGNTIY
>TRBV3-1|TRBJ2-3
ASSQDSGMQY
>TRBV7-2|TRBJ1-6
ASSPDMVNSPLH
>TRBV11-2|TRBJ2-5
ASSLATGGGFQETQY
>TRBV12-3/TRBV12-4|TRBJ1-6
ASSFGRRKADSPLH
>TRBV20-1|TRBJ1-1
SARVGGPNTEAF
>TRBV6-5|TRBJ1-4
ASKPHADEKLF
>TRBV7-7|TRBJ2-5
ARKQGEETQY
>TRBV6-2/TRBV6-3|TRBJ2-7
ASSDSSYEQY
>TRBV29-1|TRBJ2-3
SVGRTSGVLTDTQY
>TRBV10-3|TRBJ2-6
AIRPGQVSSGANVLT
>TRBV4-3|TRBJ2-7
ASSQDPTGVYEQY
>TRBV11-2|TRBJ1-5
ASSLEGQPSQPQH
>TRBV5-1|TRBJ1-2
ASSLSETNYGYT
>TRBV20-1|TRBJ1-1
SARRSEAF
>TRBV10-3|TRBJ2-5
AISGQDLETQY
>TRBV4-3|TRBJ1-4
ASSQEGEKLF
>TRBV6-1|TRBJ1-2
ASSVGDVGGYT
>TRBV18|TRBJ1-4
ASSPRPGDEKLF
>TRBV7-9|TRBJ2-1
ASSVPSGGRHNEQF
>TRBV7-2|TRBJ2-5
ASSNNRARGETQY
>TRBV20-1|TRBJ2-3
SAMGQTSTDTQY
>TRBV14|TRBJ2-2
ASSRAGSTGELF
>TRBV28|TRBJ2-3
ASSLGDSASTDTQY
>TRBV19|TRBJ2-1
ASSTRRQPVNEQF
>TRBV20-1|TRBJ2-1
SARVGTVNEQF
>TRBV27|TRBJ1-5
ASSFAQNSNQPQH
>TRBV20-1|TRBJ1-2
SAIGGTRVSYT
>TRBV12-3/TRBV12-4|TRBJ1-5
ASSLRVGQANQPQH
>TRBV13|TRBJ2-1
ASSLLSLSYNEQF
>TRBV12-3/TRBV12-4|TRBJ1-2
ASSFEGASYGYT